This T cell receptor (beta chain) is from a study of blood T cell repertoires in COVID-19. In the study overall: Acute and convalescent COVID-19 samples came from the United States, Italy and Spain.

Germline loops: CDR1 SGHTA, CDR2 FQGNSA. Trimming left V 5 bases short and J 5 bases short, with 15 bases between. The CDR3 spans 14 residues. As originally analysed: How many nucleated cells were present was estimated from reference gene primer amplification. TCRdb keeps only in-frame clones here, not all; method: immunoSEQ multiplex PCR. V and J calls and clone size are those listed in that table; D and trimming were worked out from the DNA. Among about 200,000 clones listed, 70% to 90% were seen once. The chain employs TRBV7-2 and TRBJ2-5, with D unresolved. Sequencing was done on a sample of peripheral blood. The sequence derives from an elderly woman with acute or convalescent COVID-19. For the CDR3, the DNA is TGTGCCAGCAGCCCCCGTTCCAGCGTGGAGACCCAGTACTTC. Translating it yields CASSPRSSVETQYF. The whole variable domain, remainder taken from reference TRBV7-2 and TRBJ2-5, is GAGVSQSPSNKVTEKGKDVELRCDPISGHTALYWYRQSLGQGLEFLIYFQGNSAPDKSGLPSDRFSAERTGGSVSTLTIQRTQQEDSAVYLCASSPRSSVETQYFGPGTRLLVL.